These 7 T cell receptor beta chains were all obtained from the same sample, sequenced in a study of human T cells and chemical hapten exposure (dated by TCRdb to about 2021). The time point label, as the study defines it: pre-sensitization, week 0. Read against the paper, the sample's treatment or condition label means: therapeutic diphenylcyclopropenone sensitization with weekly scalp DPC. Libraries were made using RACE. The data were produced on a NextSeq 500. TCRdb redid the processing of the public reads, applying fastp at Q25 and MiXCR, and retained in-frame beta chains. Each entry is one CDR3 protein sequence, shown with its most common DNA and genes. The table for this sample lists about 290,000 distinct CDR3 sequences; roughly 7.7% of them were counted only once. The ten largest clones capture roughly 1.2% of the sample. This specimen was whole blood, taken in connection with sensitization to the hapten diphenylcyclopropenone (DPC). The receptors shown here come from a man younger than 30 with alopecia areata. Some clones in this sample may be carry-over from other donors' samples.

The sample holds a few counts of this clonotype. The J gene is TRBJ1-2, the V gene TRBV12-3 or TRBV12-4; D not certain. The ends were cut back, 1 base at V and 8 bases at J, with 14 bases in the middle. The CDR3 sequence is 14 residues long. Here the CDR3 DNA reads TGTGCCAGCAGTTTAGGCCCCAGCCGAGGGGGCTACACCTTC. This translates into CASSLGPSRGGYTF.

In this sample, this clonotype turned up many times. The chain couples TRBV5-1 to TRBJ1-1, with D possibly matching TRBD1 (6 bases). The germline CDR1 and CDR2 sequences are SGHRS and YFSETQ. CDR3 length equals 14 residues. Between the trimmed V and J ends, which lost 4 bases and 1 base, there was a span of 11 bases. The CDR3 loop is CASSGTTSNTEAFF. CDR3 nucleotide sequence: TGCGCCAGCAGCGGGACAACCTCGAACACTGAAGCTTTCTTT.

This clonotype was observed a few times. V usage is TRBV3-1 and J usage is TRBJ2-1; 9 nucleotides match TRBD2. The CDR3 contains 16 residues. CDR1 is LGHDT, CDR2 YNNKEL, per germline (reference sequence). Germline trimming cut 4 bases from V and 7 bases from J; bases unmatched to any gene: 11. This chain's CDR3 is CASSRRSAGGLNEQFF. CDR3 in DNA: TGTGCCAGCAGCCGGAGGTCGGCGGGGGGGCTAAATGAGCAGTTCTTC.

The rearrangement uses TRBV2 and TRBJ1-1; 7 bases are a match to TRBD1. J gave up 11 bases and V 7 bases, and 16 bases lay outside the gene matches. Germline CDR1 is SNHLY and CDR2 is FYNNEI. CDR3 length equals 14 residues. This CDR3 is CASNPLEGAREAFF. The DNA of the CDR3 is TGTGCCAGCAACCCACTGGAGGGGGCTAGGGAGGCTTTCTTT.

There are a few counts of this clonotype. The chain links TRBV20-1 to TRBJ1-5; the match to TRBD1 covers 9 bases. Per germline, CDR1 DFQATT and CDR2 SNEGSKA (reference sequence). Unmatched junction bases numbered 7, after V lost 6 bases and J lost 4 bases. The CDR3 loop spans 14 amino acids. The CDR3 DNA follows: TGCAGTGCGCCGACAGGGGGGCCTAATCAGCCCCAGCATTTT. Translating gives CSAPTGGPNQPQHF.

This clonotype was found many times. The chain carries TRBV6-5 and TRBJ1-1; the D gene is possibly TRBD1 (5 bases). Germline V gene data show CDR1 as MNHEY and CDR2 as SVGAGI. V lost 4 bases and J lost 1, with 10 bases in between. The CDR3 is made up of 14 amino acids. CDR3: CASSSPGQNTEAFF. CDR3 nucleotides: TGTGCCAGCAGTTCGCCAGGGCAGAACACTGAAGCTTTCTTT.

This clonotype has a count of ten or more. V usage is TRBV4-3 and J usage is TRBJ2-3; D is tentatively TRBD1 or TRBD2 (5 bases each). The length of the CDR3 is 15 residues. Germline V gene sequence: CDR1 LGHNA, CDR2 YSLEER. The ends were cut back, 0 bases at V and 6 bases at J, with 13 bases in the middle. The CDR3 bases are TGCGCCAGCAGCCAAGATATCCAGGGACCCGATACGCAGTATTTT. This encodes CASSQDIQGPDTQYF.